This is a list of T cell receptor beta chains from one sample in a study of CD8+CD57+ T cells in acquired aplastic anemia. TCRdb reprocessed the reads via MiXCR and lists one record per CDR3 protein. The sample lists some 150,000 distinct CDR3 sequences, roughly 40% occurring once. Input material: sorted CD4+, CD8+, or CD8+CD57+ T cells (not recorded which) from PBMCs. Source of these receptors: a human donor in good health, serving as a control. The CDR3 runs from the conserved cysteine through the conserved F or W. The D gene is left open where the match is weak. Not all rows give a size; the values are once, few, many and, for expanded clones, a class.

>TRBV12-3/TRBV12-4|TRBD1|TRBJ1-1|NA
CASSPQGGAGNTEAFF
TGTGCCAGCAGCCCTCAGGGGGGGGCAGGAAACACTGAAGCTTTCTTT
>TRBV6-1|NA|TRBJ1-2|NA
CASRGRDADFGYTF
TGTGCCAGCAGGGGCCGGGACGCCGATTTCGGCTACACCTTC
>TRBV15|NA|TRBJ2-3|NA
CATNAGIGTDTQYF
TGTGCCACTAACGCGGGGATCGGCACAGATACGCAGTATTTT
>TRBV20-1|NA|TRBJ2-5|many
CSASREETQYF
TGCAGTGCTAGCAGGGAAGAGACCCAGTACTTC
>TRBV24-1|NA|TRBJ1-2|NA
CASSSGDRKVTF
TGTGCCAGCAGCTCCGGTGACAGGAAAGTCACCTTC
>TRBV6-1|NA|TRBJ1-6|many
CASSRGPAPDSPLHF
TGTGCCAGCAGTCGAGGGCCAGCCCCCGATTCACCCCTCCACTTT
>TRBV25-1|NA|TRBJ2-1|once
CASDRNEQFF
TGTGCTAGTGACAGGAATGAGCAGTTCTTC
>TRBV9|NA|TRBJ1-2|many
CASSVRGGGWLDYGYTF
TGTGCCAGCAGCGTTCGGGGGGGAGGCTGGTTGGACTATGGCTACACCTTC
>TRBV5-4|TRBD1|TRBJ2-4|NA
CASSTGQLGKNIQYF
TGTGCCAGCAGCACGGGACAGTTAGGCAAAAACATTCAGTACTTC
>TRBV19|NA|TRBJ2-5|many
CASSITLLETQYF
TGTGCCAGTAGTATCACTTTACTGGAGACCCAGTACTTC
>TRBV6-1|NA|TRBJ2-7|many
CASGGVIRTYEQYF
TGTGCCAGCGGAGGGGTGATTCGAACCTACGAGCAGTACTTC
>TRBV29-1|NA|TRBJ2-3|NA
CSVSGGGSTDTQYF
TGCAGCGTATCCGGGGGTGGTAGCACAGATACGCAGTATTTT
>TRBV2|NA|TRBJ2-3|NA
CASRGGDTDTQYF
TGTGCCAGCAGGGGGGGAGACACAGATACGCAGTATTTT
>TRBV19|TRBD2|TRBJ2-1|NA
CATSDTSANNEQFF
TGTGCCACCAGTGACACTAGCGCGAACAATGAGCAGTTCTTC
>TRBV5-1|NA|TRBJ2-5|many
CASSLEGSRETQYF
TGCGCCAGCAGCTTGGAAGGTTCGAGGGAGACCCAGTACTTC
>TRBV25-1|TRBD1|TRBJ2-7|NA
CASSRRTGAGEQYF
TGTGCCAGTAGTAGAAGGACAGGGGCAGGAGAGCAGTACTTC
>TRBV29-1|NA|TRBJ2-7|NA
CSVESTGIYEQYF
TGCAGCGTTGAGAGTACAGGTATTTACGAGCAGTACTTC
>TRBV6-1|NA|TRBJ2-7|many
CASSASVVVYEQYF
TGTGCCAGCAGTGCGAGCGTGGTGGTCTACGAGCAGTACTTC
>TRBV7-2|TRBD2|TRBJ2-5|NA
CASSLYRGGETQYF
TGTGCCAGCAGCTTATACCGGGGGGGAGAGACCCAGTACTTC
>TRBV6-1|NA|TRBJ1-2|NA
CAGRGITGYGYTF
TGTGCCGGCAGGGGTATAACAGGATATGGCTACACCTTC
>TRBV11-2|NA|TRBJ2-4|few
CVSSLVRSTKNIQYF
TGTGTCAGCAGCTTAGTCAGATCTACCAAAAACATTCAGTACTTC
>TRBV4-2|NA|TRBJ2-3|NA
CARSQPLGTGDAGTQYF
TGTGCCAGGAGCCAACCCCTGGGAACGGGAGATGCAGGTACGCAGTATTTT
>TRBV24-1|NA|TRBJ2-3|many
CATSDSRRIPTDTQYF
TGTGCCACCAGTGATTCCCGGAGGATCCCCACAGATACGCAGTATTTT
>TRBV10-3|NA|TRBJ2-7|NA
CAISEFGQGLYEQYF
TGTGCCATCAGTGAGTTCGGGCAGGGTTTGTACGAGCAGTACTTC
>TRBV24-1|NA|TRBJ2-1|NA
CATSDFSRDNEQFF
TGTGCCACCAGTGATTTCTCCAGGGATAATGAGCAGTTCTTC
>TRBV12-5|NA|TRBJ2-2|few
CASGSSWGAGTGELFF
TGTGCTAGTGGTTCGTCCTGGGGGGCGGGCACCGGGGAGCTGTTTTTT
>TRBV11-3|TRBD2|TRBJ2-7|many
CASSLGLAGVTYEQYF
TGTGCCAGCAGCTTAGGACTAGCGGGAGTGACCTACGAGCAGTACTTC
>TRBV25-1|NA|TRBJ2-3|NA
CASSDPQGTDTQYF
TGTGCCAGCAGTGACCCACAGGGCACAGATACGCAGTATTTT
>TRBV11-2|TRBD2|TRBJ2-3|many
CASSLVPGLAGATDTQYF
TGTGCCAGCAGCTTAGTACCGGGACTAGCGGGAGCAACAGATACGCAGTATTTT
>TRBV19|NA|TRBJ2-7|NA
CASSARDGKTYEQYF
TGTGCCAGTAGTGCCCGGGACGGCAAAACCTACGAGCAGTACTTC
>TRBV2|NA|TRBJ2-5|many
CASSSPGQGQETQYF
TGTGCCAGCAGTTCACCGGGACAAGGACAAGAGACCCAGTACTTC
>TRBV24-1|TRBD2|TRBJ2-7|many
CATSDVSGTSGDLSYEQYF
TGTGCCACCAGTGATGTCTCCGGGACTAGCGGGGACTTATCCTACGAGCAGTACTTC
>TRBV12-3/TRBV12-4|TRBD1|TRBJ1-5|NA
CSSSGTGEPQPQHF
TGTTCCAGCAGCGGGACAGGGGAGCCCCAGCCCCAGCATTTT
>TRBV29-1|TRBD1|TRBJ1-2|NA
CSVVGTETYGYTF
TGCAGCGTTGTCGGGACAGAGACCTATGGCTACACCTTC
>TRBV6-1|TRBD1|TRBJ1-5|many
CASILDRASQPQHF
TGTGCCAGCATCCTCGACAGGGCTTCGCAGCCCCAGCATTTT
>TRBV18|NA|TRBJ2-2|few
CASSPMANTGELFF
TGTGCCAGCTCTCCTATGGCGAACACCGGGGAGCTGTTTTTT
>TRBV12-3/TRBV12-4|NA|TRBJ2-5|many
CAASQSRGETQYF
TGTGCCGCAAGCCAATCCCGGGGGGAGACCCAGTACTTC
>TRBV25-1|TRBD1|TRBJ1-2|NA
CASSPNRGTFNYGYTF
TGTGCCAGCAGTCCTAACAGGGGGACCTTCAACTATGGCTACACCTTC
>TRBV11-1|NA|TRBJ2-1|many
CASSLRQVSAYRSYNEQFF
TGTGCCAGCAGCTTACGACAGGTTTCAGCGTACCGCTCCTACAATGAGCAGTTCTTC
>TRBV2|NA|TRBJ1-4|NA
CASSETDNEKLFF
TGTGCCAGCAGTGAGACAGATAATGAAAAACTGTTTTTT
>TRBV20-1|NA|TRBJ1-1|many
CSAREGGRGGTEAFF
TGCAGTGCTAGAGAGGGGGGGCGAGGCGGCACTGAAGCTTTCTTT
>TRBV10-1|NA|TRBJ2-3|many
CASSESTVSTDTQYF
TGCGCCAGCAGTGAGTCGACAGTTAGCACAGATACGCAGTATTTT
>TRBV5-4|TRBD1|TRBJ2-5|NA
CASSSTGGGETQYF
TGTGCCAGCAGTTCCACAGGGGGCGGAGAGACCCAGTACTTC
>TRBV12-3/TRBV12-4|TRBD2|TRBJ2-7|NA
CASSPILPLFRLDSGGLNEQYF
TGTGCCAGCAGTCCGATATTGCCCCTCTTTCGGTTGGATAGCGGGGGGCTGAACGAGCAGTACTTC
>TRBV5-1|TRBD2|TRBJ2-2|many
CASSIAGTSNTGELFF
TGCGCCAGCAGCATCGCCGGGACTAGCAACACCGGGGAGCTGTTTTTT
>TRBV24-1|TRBD1|TRBJ1-5|NA
CATSDPRQGSNQPQHF
TGTGCCACCAGTGATCCCAGACAGGGTAGCAATCAGCCCCAGCATTTT
>TRBV7-9|NA|TRBJ1-6|many
CASSLEQYNSPLHF
TGTGCCAGCAGCTTAGAACAGTATAATTCACCCCTCCACTTT
>TRBV7-9|TRBD1|TRBJ1-2|NA
CASTLDRAGYTF
TGTGCCAGCACCCTAGACAGGGCGGGCTACACCTTC
>TRBV27|NA|TRBJ2-1|few
CASSPFGGAGSSYNEQFF
TGTGCCAGCAGCCCATTCGGTGGGGCGGGGAGCTCCTACAATGAGCAGTTCTTC
>TRBV3-1|NA|TRBJ2-7|many
CASSRTGSKAYEQYF
TGTGCCAGCAGCCGGACTGGGTCCAAAGCCTACGAGCAGTACTTC
>TRBV5-1|NA|TRBJ2-7|NA
CASSSGHRDINEQYF
TGCGCCAGTAGCTCGGGACACCGGGACATAAACGAGCAGTACTTC
>TRBV6-5|NA|TRBJ1-1|NA
CASSSQGHTGGNTEAFF
TGTGCCAGCAGTTCCCAGGGACATACGGGGGGGAACACTGAAGCTTTCTTT
>TRBV29-1|TRBD1|TRBJ2-7|NA
CSVARDSNSYGQYF
TGCAGCGTCGCCCGGGACAGCAACTCCTACGGGCAGTACTTC
>TRBV2|TRBD2|TRBJ2-7|NA
CASSPQAGGPYEQYF
TGTGCCAGCAGCCCTCAAGCGGGGGGGCCCTACGAGCAGTACTTC
>TRBV2|NA|TRBJ1-2|few
CASTQLGTGYTF
TGTGCCAGCACCCAGCTAGGTACAGGCTACACCTTC
>TRBV24-1|NA|TRBJ1-5|few
CATSDSWDKYNQPQHF
TGTGCCACCAGTGATTCTTGGGACAAGTACAATCAGCCCCAGCATTTT
>TRBV10-3|TRBD1|TRBJ1-1|many
CAISLDRLNTEAFF
TGTGCCATCAGCTTGGACAGGCTGAACACTGAAGCTTTCTTT
>TRBV5-1|NA|TRBJ2-7|many
CASSFTQGYEQYF
TGCGCCAGCAGCTTTACACAGGGCTACGAGCAGTACTTC